The sequence of this T cell receptor beta chain was determined in a study of T cell responses to AZD1222 COVID-19 vaccine. Trimming pared 6 bases from V and 8 bases from J, leaving 20 bases between. CDR3 length: 14 amino acids. Germline V CDR1 and CDR2: SGHRS, YFSETQ. The method was immunoSEQ multiplex PCR; TCRdb's version includes in-frame clones alone and lacks a portion of them. The profile shows 80,000 or so clones, roughly 87% of them singletons. With regard to this clone: Its target is unknown.

General study points: Targeting of unmutated variant regions was reportedly seen in nearly half of spike-specific TCRs. Clonal diversity was possibly underestimated; the donors were predominantly white British and more often female.

This material consisted of peripheral blood, taken on day 0 of MenACWY control vaccination. The rearrangement links TRBV5-1 to TRBJ1-2; TRBD1 is a possible D gene (6 bases). This receptor was obtained from an adult in good health. CDR3 in amino acids: CASKPNLQGYGYTF. CDR3 in DNA: TGCGCCAGCAAGCCCAATTTACAGGGATACGGCTACACCTTC.